This record concerns one T cell receptor beta chain sequence. This clone's antigen is unknown. No much larger clonotype is one base removed from it; base qualities were not supplied. The data are from a study of cytomegalovirus exposure and HLA in healthy donors (dated by TCRdb to the late 2010s). Looking at the study overall: An earlier analysis of some 500 of the donors reported about 290 Gb of sequence data and around 120 million unique TCR beta sequences from roughly 200 million T cells. The later analysis used no new phenotypic data to find candidate immune exposures, relying instead on TCR beta sequences and their occurrence across donors. On average, around 200,000 unique TCR beta nucleotide sequences were sequenced per donor among 350 to 400 genotyped donors of the cohort, with around 19% of those sequences being non-productive. Approximately 300 gigabases of sequencing data and 70 million to 95 million unique TCR sequences made up an early release that covered under 750 HLA-typed donors. A later analysis re-analyzed previously published TCR beta repertoires from roughly 630 donors and added high-resolution HLA genotyping to study TCR occurrence patterns. Both class I and class II loci were covered by HLA typing, at four-digit resolution. The study aimed to test whether signatures of past pathogen exposure could be identified by cataloging public T cell receptors. In an earlier analysis of roughly 540 of the donors, high-throughput TCR beta sequencing was used to judge whether each TCR beta V gene segment behaved as functional or pseudogenic. The genetic ancestry cluster associated with self-reported Caucasian donors included 81% of the approximately 410 genotyped donors. A separate validation cohort of more than 100 different subjects was used in addition to the approximately 610-subject first cohort. To predict cytomegalovirus infection status, the study combined high-throughput TCR immunosequencing, statistical association of individual TCRs with disease status, and machine learning. Alongside the repertoire data, information on donor age, sex, ethnicity and CMV serostatus was compiled. Genome-wide SNP genotypes for about three fifths of the roughly 670 donors were used in a later genetic analysis, which treated that subset as a discovery cohort. Typing coverage varied by locus: 629-630 donors for A, B, C, DRB1 and DQB1; roughly 560 for DQA1; about 600 for DPA1; roughly 470 for DPB1. Every repertoire in the discovery cohort had been generated on one and the same sequencing platform. Four to six DR-DQ haplotypes were handled as single units for association and clustering, since linkage in the cohort was strong. The study profiled the T cell repertoires of fewer than 850 subjects by immunosequencing and related them to cytomegalovirus serostatus.

The cohort comprised several hundred healthy bone marrow donors. All cohort members were sampled while nominally healthy, although unrecorded immune exposures were likely present. The donor tested CMV seronegative and was one of the 352 seronegative cohort members. A peripheral blood sample was provided by each donor, and peripheral blood mononuclear cells were used for TCR beta sequencing. The Qiagen DNeasy Blood Extraction Kit was used to extract genomic DNA from the blood cell samples. The method behind the library was the immunoSEQ multiplex PCR assay. For the multiplex PCR, a mixture combining 60 forward primers for TCR Vbeta segments and 13 reverse primers for TCR Jbeta segments was used. Amplification of the CDR3 region of rearranged TCR beta genes was performed with a multiplex PCR assay on genomic DNA. Amplified TCR beta libraries were sequenced as 87-base-pair reads on the Illumina HiSeq System. Per the authors' processing: Across the roughly 700 repertoires, a later analysis counted around 80 million unique TCR beta chains, 9 million to 14 million of which were shared by at least two donors. Raw reads were error-corrected and collapsed into unique sequences with a nearest-neighbor algorithm that merged closely related sequences to remove PCR and sequencing errors. CDR3 sequences were aligned to IMGT reference sequences to assign V, D and J gene segments. For a sequence to be retained, a match of at least six nucleotides was required to both a V gene segment and a J gene segment. A rearrangement was called productive if the CDR3 had no stop codons and remained in frame with V and J, and every other rearrangement was called non-productive. Following IMGT convention, CDR3 was defined as the stretch from the second conserved V-encoded cysteine up to the conserved J-encoded phenylalanine. The earlier analysis of about 500 of the donors excluded sequences that lacked an unambiguous match to a single V gene segment. In an earlier analysis of 450 to 750 of the donors, a V segment was called functional when productive rearrangements were above 56.7%, and segregating when the standard deviation between donors exceeded 5%. A statistical classification framework was built for diagnosing cytomegalovirus status from the catalog of TCR beta chain sequences. A later analysis assigned V and J genes by comparing TCR nucleotide sequences with IMGT/GENE-DB human TR gene sequences. A later analysis assigned CDR3 sequences and most-parsimonious VDJ recombination scenarios with the TCRdist pipeline. In a later analysis, each TCR beta chain was defined by its CDR3 amino acid sequence together with its V-gene family, and reads without a unique V-gene family were excluded. In a later analysis, approximately 590 highly shared, low-generation-probability nucleotide sequences were removed to address suspected cross-contamination and a sequencing artifact. A later analysis calculated a clonal expansion index for each public chain from normalized within-repertoire ranks of inferred template counts. In a later analysis, generation probabilities were computed using a VDJ recombination model fitted to out-of-frame rearrangements, and the results were checked against IGoR. A later analysis scored TCR-TCR, TCR-HLA and TCR-CMV co-occurrence with hypergeometric tests, applying a repertoire-size bias correction to TCR pairs. In a later analysis, false discovery rates were estimated by permuting HLA or CMV assignments 20 times. In a later analysis, co-occurring TCRs were grouped with DBSCAN, and TCRdist sequence similarity was added when clustering was performed within HLA-allele-positive subsets. Co-occurrence clustering excluded repertoires with fewer than 30,000 or more than 120,000 public chains, plus five with anomalous nucleotide sharing. Imported from immuneACCESS, the table was reduced by TCRdb to in-frame sequences with V and J called. These copies leave out some clones; in studies compared against another copy, an unresolved V gene accounts for under half, and the cause of the remainder is not known. V and J calls and clone size are those listed in that table; D and trimming were worked out from the DNA. This sample holds 200,000 to 250,000 clones; around four fifths were observed only once. In total, the top ten clones hold about 1.5% of the sample.

Per the germline V gene, SGHTS is the CDR1 and YDEGEE is the CDR2. The V end loses 0 bases and the J end loses 0 bases, and a stretch of 9 bases separates them. From the cysteine up to the phenylalanine, the CDR3 has a length of 16 residues. Here the CDR3 DNA is all that survives: 48 bases in frame from base 1. What the study reported, not specific to this receptor: A total of 150 to 200 TCR beta chains were listed by the study as associated with cytomegalovirus. The earlier analysis of fewer than 750 of the donors excluded approximately 17 rarely observed V segments, including chromosome 9 orphons, because counts were too low. It was suggested by the authors that the approach could potentially be generalized to other disease states and immunological phenotypes. The cohort was sequenced for TCR beta chains only, and without alpha or paired-chain data the features that could be detected were limited. A later genetic analysis associated a missense DCLRE1C variant with V-gene and J-gene trimming of TCR beta chains, and an independent cohort replicated the association. According to a later genetic analysis, donors in an Asian-associated ancestry cluster had fewer N-insertions in productive TCRs than the roughly 660-donor mean. In a later analysis, HLA-associated TCR beta chains were found to be more clonally expanded and to have lower generation probabilities than equally common non-associated chains. Correlated functional status among segregating V segments might reflect linkage disequilibrium, but an unknown experimental factor could not be ruled out. Presence/absence analyses assumed roughly uniform sequencing depth across donors, an assumption that may not hold. Some IMGT-functional V segments, including TRBV6-2 and TRBV6-3, could not be told apart with the 87-base-pair reads, so those segments were excluded. The classifier was reported to diagnose cytomegalovirus status with high specificity and sensitivity in both the original and validation cohorts. A further reported finding was that TCR beta sequences accurately predicted the HLA-A and HLA-B alleles for most subjects in the first cohort. A group of highly shared sequence variants was considered likely to be a technical artifact of the sequencing pipeline. HLA typing was unavailable for some donors at each locus, so association tests used only the typed subset. An earlier analysis of some 560 of the donors showed that most TCR beta V segments appeared in productive rearrangements either about 90% or about 30% of the time, which broadly matched IMGT annotations. Several of the top co-occurrence clusters appeared to be linked to parvovirus B19, influenza, CMV and Epstein-Barr virus, according to a later analysis. Strong co-occurrence of HLA alleles, especially DR and DQ, made assigning TCR associations to individual alleles difficult. In a later analysis, 16,951 TCR beta sequences were associated with specific HLA alleles at a false discovery rate of 0.05. CMV serostatus was the only immune exposure information available for the cohort. In a later analysis, TCR association rates were found to vary across HLA loci, with the most associated TCRs seen for DRB1 alleles and the fewest for HLA-C alleles. According to a later analysis, most CMV-associated TCR beta chains appeared to be HLA-restricted, and the HLA associations seemed to be driven largely by CMV exposure. While some public TCRs were present in many individuals, most TCR sequences turned up only very rarely across donors. Three of the identified cytomegalovirus-associated TCR beta chains were confirmed in vitro to be specific for cytomegalovirus antigens.

Recombination joined TRBV5-8 with TRBJ2-2; D gene: possibly TRBD1, on 6 matching bases. The receptor's source is a man aged 45 to 65 in good health and CMV-seronegative. Source material: PBMCs. The DNA is as follows: TGTGCCAGCAGCTTGGGGGACATCGCGAACACCGGGGAGCTGTTTTTT. It encodes CASSLGDIANTGELFF.